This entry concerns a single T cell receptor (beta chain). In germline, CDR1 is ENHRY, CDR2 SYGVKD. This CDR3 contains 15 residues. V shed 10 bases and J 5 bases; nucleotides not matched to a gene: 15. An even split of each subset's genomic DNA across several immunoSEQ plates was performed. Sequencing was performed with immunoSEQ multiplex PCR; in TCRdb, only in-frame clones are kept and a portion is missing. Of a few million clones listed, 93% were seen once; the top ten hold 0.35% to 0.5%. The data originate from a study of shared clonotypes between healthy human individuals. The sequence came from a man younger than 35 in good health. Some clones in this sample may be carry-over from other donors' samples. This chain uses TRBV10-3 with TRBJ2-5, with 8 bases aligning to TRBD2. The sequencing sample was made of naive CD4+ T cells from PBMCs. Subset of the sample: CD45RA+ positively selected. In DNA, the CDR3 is TGTGCCACCCAGGCTGGGACTAGAATGTTGGAGACCCAGTACTTC. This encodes CATQAGTRMLETQYF.